The 22 T cell receptor beta chains presented below share a single source sample, sequenced in a study of T cell repertoires in cytomegalovirus infection. MiXCR, applied by TCRdb to the reads, yields one record per CDR3 protein. The sample lists approximately 400,000 distinct CDR3 sequences, 30% to 40% occurring once. The sequencing input was PBMCs. The receptors originated from a human donor in good health (CMV status not recorded). Some clones in this sample may be carry-over from other donors' samples.

This clonotype has just a few counts. This rearrangement joins TRBV7-2 to TRBJ2-3, with TRBD2 matching over 8 bases. CDR3 length equals 16 residues. Germline CDR1 is SGHTA and CDR2 is FQGNSA. Trimming at V came to 8 bases and at J to 4 bases, leaving 14 bases not matched to a gene. The CDR3 spells CASSPGGGPSSDTQYF. DNA of the CDR3: TGTGCCAGCTCCCCGGGCGGGGGGCCAAGTTCAGATACGCAGTATTTT.

A few counts support this clonotype. J is TRBJ2-7 and V is TRBV11-2, with D perhaps TRBD1 (5 bases). The length of the CDR3 is 16 residues. Trimming cost V 7 bases and J 4 bases, with 23 bases left between them. Germline V CDR1 and CDR2: SGHAT, FQNNGV. CDR3 loop: CASTPLKGRGAYEQYF. As DNA, the CDR3 is TGTGCCAGCACCCCATTGAAGGGAAGGGGCGCATACGAGCAGTACTTC.

To note about this clonotype: This may arise from a read error, as a much more abundant clone is one base away. V is TRBV7-8 and J is TRBJ2-7; 9 bases are a match to TRBD1. Germline CDR1 reads SGHVS; CDR2 reads FQNEAQ. This CDR3 is 13 amino acids long. The CDR3 loop reads CANSQDRGNEQYF. In DNA, the CDR3 is TGTGCCAACAGCCAAGACAGGGGGAACGAGCAGTACTTC. Looking up the rest from reference TRBV7-8 and TRBJ2-7 gives the full variable domain: GAGVSQSPRYKVAKRGQDVALRCDPISGHVSLFWYQQALGQGPEFLTYFQNEAQLDKSGLPSDRFFAERPEGSVSTLKIQRTQQEDSAVYLCANSQDRGNEQYFGPGTRLTVT.

This clonotype showed up just a few times. This sequence joins TRBV19 and TRBJ1-1; no clear D gene. The CDR3 is 15 residues long. CDR1 is LNHDA, CDR2 SQIVND, per germline (reference sequence). The V end was cut by 5 bases, the J end by 5 bases, with 18 bases between. CDR3 nucleotides: TGTGCCAGTAGTCCGGGCAGTCCCCCGGGAACTGAAGCTTTCTTT. The encoded protein is CASSPGSPPGTEAFF.

This clonotype was counted only a few times. The rearrangement joins TRBV6-1 to TRBJ1-5, with D possibly matching TRBD1 (5 bases). CDR3 size: 13 residues. The V end lost 4 bases, the J end lost 6 bases, and 10 bases lay between the germline ends. In germline, CDR1 is MNHNS, CDR2 SASEGT. The CDR3 loop reads CASSGGVSQPQHF. The CDR3 nucleotides read TGTGCCAGCAGTGGAGGGGTGAGTCAGCCCCAGCATTTT.

This clonotype was observed at least ten times. J is TRBJ1-1 and V is TRBV7-6; tentative D call: TRBD1 (6 bases). V gave up 6 bases and J gave up 5 bases, with 19 bases separating them. Looked up from germline, CDR1 is SGHVS and CDR2 is FNYEAQ. This CDR3 comprises 15 residues. CDR3 DNA sequence: TGTGCCAGCAGTCAACTCAGGGCAGGGGATACTGAAGCTTTCTTT. Protein sequence: CASSQLRAGDTEAFF.

The rearrangement links TRBV2 to TRBJ2-3; 9 bases agree with TRBD2. Germline values: CDR1 SNHLY, CDR2 FYNNEI. The CDR3 runs 16 residues. V shed 6 bases, J shed 2 bases, and the junction held 9 bases outside the gene matches. The CDR3 DNA follows: TGTGCCAGCAGCCTTCTAGCGGGGCCCCACACAGATACGCAGTATTTT. Protein product: CASSLLAGPHTDTQYF.

V and J are TRBV6-5 and TRBJ2-6; unclear D gene. V was clipped by 8 bases and J by 2 bases, with 10 bases between them. CDR1 is MNHEY and CDR2 is SVGAGI in the germline V gene. This CDR3 has 14 amino acids. CDR3 sequence (DNA): TGTGCCAGCCTACCTGGGGCTGGGGCCAACGTCCTGACTTTC. Its translation: CASLPGAGANVLTF.

This clonotype was observed many times. The chain uses TRBV7-2 and TRBJ2-1; D possibly corresponds to TRBD2 (6 bases). Trimming pared 5 bases from V and 12 bases from J, leaving 11 bases between. Germline V CDR1 and CDR2: SGHTA, FQGNSA. This CDR3 has 11 residues. The CDR3 here is CASSPRDSQFF. The DNA of the CDR3 is TGTGCCAGCAGCCCCCGGGACTCGCAGTTCTTC. The complete variable domain, with remaining parts taken from reference TRBV7-2 and TRBJ2-1, reads GAGVSQSPSNKVTEKGKDVELRCDPISGHTALYWYRQSLGQGLEFLIYFQGNSAPDKSGLPSDRFSAERTGGSVSTLTIQRTQQEDSAVYLCASSPRDSQFFGPGTRLTVL.

The chain joins TRBV28 to TRBJ1-4; 8 bases align to TRBD1. CDR1 and CDR2 (germline): MDHEN, SYDVKM. This CDR3 comprises 13 residues. V was clipped by 8 bases and J by 10 bases; unmatched bases: 9. CDR3: CASRVGTGGKLFF. The CDR3 DNA reads TGTGCCAGCCGTGTAGGGACAGGCGGAAAACTGTTTTTT.

This clonotype was counted at least ten times. CDR3 nucleotide sequence: TGTGCCAGCAGCACGGGACAGGGTAACACCGGGGAGCTGTTTTTT. It codes for CASSTGQGNTGELFF. The chain joins TRBV7-2 to TRBJ2-2, with 9 bases identical to TRBD1. V gave up 5 bases and J gave up 2 bases; unmatched junction bases: 3. The CDR3 contains 15 residues. Germline V gene lookup returns CDR1 SGHTA and CDR2 FQGNSA.

This clonotype was observed a handful of times. This chain uses TRBV6-2 or TRBV6-3 with TRBJ2-2; 9 nucleotides agree with TRBD2. The CDR3 is 15 amino acids. Germline V CDR1 and CDR2: MNHEY, SVGEGT. Germline trimming cut 9 bases from V and 6 bases from J; bases unmatched to any gene: 11. CDR3 in DNA: TGTGCCAGTAGCTCGATAGCGGGGGCTGCCGGGGAGCTGTTTTTT. Protein: CASSSIAGAAGELFF.

The CDR3 region is CASSSADQETQYF. CDR3 DNA: TGTGCCAGCAGCTCGGCTGACCAAGAGACCCAGTACTTC. This rearrangement joins TRBV5-4 to TRBJ2-5; D unclear. The V and J ends lost 3 bases and 0 bases respectively, with 6 bases between them. CDR3 length: 13 amino acids. In germline, CDR1 is SGHNT, CDR2 YYREEE (reference sequence). Full variable domain (remainder filled in from reference TRBV5-4 and TRBJ2-5): ETGVTQSPTHLIKTRGQQVTLRCSSQSGHNTVSWYQQALGQGPQFIFQYYREEENGRGNFPPRFSGLQFPNYSSELNVNALELDDSALYLCASSSADQETQYFGPGTRLLVL.

This clonotype was counted a few times. This chain links TRBV4-1 with TRBJ2-4; 9 nucleotides align to TRBD1. The CDR3 runs to 15 residues. With 1 base clipped from V and 4 bases from J, the junction kept 2 bases outside the gene matches. Germline CDR1 and CDR2: MGHRA and YSYEKL. The CDR3 DNA is TGCGCCAGCAGCCAAGTCGGGACAGGGAAAAACATTCAGTACTTC. Translating it yields CASSQVGTGKNIQYF.

This sequence joins TRBV7-2 and TRBJ1-1; D is unclear. The germline V gene encodes CDR1 SGHTA and CDR2 FQGNSA. The germline V and J ends were trimmed by 2 bases and 9 bases, with 19 bases remaining between them. The CDR3 length is 15 residues. The CDR3 coding sequence is TGTGCCAGCAGCTTATTCGAGCGGGCCGTCGGAAAAGCTTTCTTT. Translation: CASSLFERAVGKAFF.

This clonotype came up a few times. This chain joins TRBV12-3 or TRBV12-4 and TRBJ2-7; 9 bases align to TRBD1. This CDR3 is built from 16 residues. The trim removed 6 bases at V and 2 bases at J, leaving 11 bases unmatched. In DNA form, the CDR3 reads TGTGCCAGCAGCCGAAAGGACAGGGGATATCCCTACGAGCAGTACTTC. This gives the protein CASSRKDRGYPYEQYF.

This clonotype was counted many times. The chain employs TRBV7-8 and TRBJ2-5, with D perhaps matching TRBD2 (6 bases). Germline V lookup: CDR1 SGHVS, CDR2 FQNEAQ. V shed 5 bases and J shed 5 bases, with 18 bases lying between them. The CDR3 spans 15 residues. The CDR3 bases are TGTGCCAGCAGCCTCCCGGGGGAACTTGAGGAGACCCAGTACTTC. The encoded protein is CASSLPGELEETQYF.

This clonotype was seen at least ten times. CDR3: CASSLREATNALGNGNTIYF. CDR3 DNA sequence: TGTGCCAGCAGCTTACGCGAAGCGACCAATGCTCTGGGGAATGGAAACACCATATATTTT. This chain links TRBV7-2 with TRBJ1-3; D unclear. The length of the CDR3 is 20 residues. With 2 bases removed from V and 3 bases from J, the gap between germline ends came to 26 bases. Per the germline V gene, CDR1 is SGHTA and CDR2 is FQGNSA.

The rearrangement uses TRBV7-8 and TRBJ1-6, with 8 bases fitting TRBD1. Germline CDR1 reads SGHVS; CDR2 reads FQNEAQ. Trimming at V came to 5 bases and at J to 0 bases, leaving 12 bases not matched to a gene. This CDR3 has 19 amino acids. The CDR3: CASSVTDREESSYNSPLHF. DNA for the CDR3: TGTGCCAGCAGCGTAACGGACAGGGAGGAAAGCTCCTATAATTCACCCCTCCACTTT.

V gene TRBV6-2 or TRBV6-3 combines with J gene TRBJ1-5; D gene uncertain. V lost 2 bases and J 1 base, leaving 3 bases between the germline ends. Germline V CDR1 and CDR2: MNHEY, SVGEGT. The length of the CDR3 is 13 residues. The CDR3 coding sequence is TGTGCCAGCAGTTACCCAAGCAATCAGCCCCAGCATTTT. Protein sequence: CASSYPSNQPQHF.

Only a few counts were recorded for this clonotype. The chain couples TRBV7-9 to TRBJ1-5, with D possibly being TRBD1 (5 bases). Germline CDR1 and CDR2: SEHNR and FQNEAQ (reference sequence). The CDR3 has 12 amino acids. The V gene lost 2 bases and the J gene lost 12 bases, with 11 bases spanning the gap. DNA for the CDR3: TGTGCCAGCAGCTTAAGTGTTGGGGGCCAGCATTTT. This encodes CASSLSVGGQHF. The full variable domain, its missing parts supplied by reference TRBV7-9 and TRBJ1-5, is DTGVSQNPRHKITKRGQNVTFRCDPISEHNRLYWYRQTLGQGPEFLTYFQNEAQLEKSRLLSDRFSAERPKGSFSTLEIQRTEQGDSAMYLCASSLSVGGQHFGDGTRLSIL.

This clonotype was seen ten or more times. This chain joins TRBV7-8 and TRBJ1-5, with D possibly being TRBD1 (5 bases). Germline CDR1 and CDR2: SGHVS and FQNEAQ. Trimming took 0 bases from V and 6 from J, leaving 12 bases between them. The CDR3 extends over 15 amino acids. The CDR3 is CASSLAGGGGQPQHF. DNA for the CDR3: TGTGCCAGCAGCTTAGCCGGCGGGGGGGGTCAGCCCCAGCATTTT.